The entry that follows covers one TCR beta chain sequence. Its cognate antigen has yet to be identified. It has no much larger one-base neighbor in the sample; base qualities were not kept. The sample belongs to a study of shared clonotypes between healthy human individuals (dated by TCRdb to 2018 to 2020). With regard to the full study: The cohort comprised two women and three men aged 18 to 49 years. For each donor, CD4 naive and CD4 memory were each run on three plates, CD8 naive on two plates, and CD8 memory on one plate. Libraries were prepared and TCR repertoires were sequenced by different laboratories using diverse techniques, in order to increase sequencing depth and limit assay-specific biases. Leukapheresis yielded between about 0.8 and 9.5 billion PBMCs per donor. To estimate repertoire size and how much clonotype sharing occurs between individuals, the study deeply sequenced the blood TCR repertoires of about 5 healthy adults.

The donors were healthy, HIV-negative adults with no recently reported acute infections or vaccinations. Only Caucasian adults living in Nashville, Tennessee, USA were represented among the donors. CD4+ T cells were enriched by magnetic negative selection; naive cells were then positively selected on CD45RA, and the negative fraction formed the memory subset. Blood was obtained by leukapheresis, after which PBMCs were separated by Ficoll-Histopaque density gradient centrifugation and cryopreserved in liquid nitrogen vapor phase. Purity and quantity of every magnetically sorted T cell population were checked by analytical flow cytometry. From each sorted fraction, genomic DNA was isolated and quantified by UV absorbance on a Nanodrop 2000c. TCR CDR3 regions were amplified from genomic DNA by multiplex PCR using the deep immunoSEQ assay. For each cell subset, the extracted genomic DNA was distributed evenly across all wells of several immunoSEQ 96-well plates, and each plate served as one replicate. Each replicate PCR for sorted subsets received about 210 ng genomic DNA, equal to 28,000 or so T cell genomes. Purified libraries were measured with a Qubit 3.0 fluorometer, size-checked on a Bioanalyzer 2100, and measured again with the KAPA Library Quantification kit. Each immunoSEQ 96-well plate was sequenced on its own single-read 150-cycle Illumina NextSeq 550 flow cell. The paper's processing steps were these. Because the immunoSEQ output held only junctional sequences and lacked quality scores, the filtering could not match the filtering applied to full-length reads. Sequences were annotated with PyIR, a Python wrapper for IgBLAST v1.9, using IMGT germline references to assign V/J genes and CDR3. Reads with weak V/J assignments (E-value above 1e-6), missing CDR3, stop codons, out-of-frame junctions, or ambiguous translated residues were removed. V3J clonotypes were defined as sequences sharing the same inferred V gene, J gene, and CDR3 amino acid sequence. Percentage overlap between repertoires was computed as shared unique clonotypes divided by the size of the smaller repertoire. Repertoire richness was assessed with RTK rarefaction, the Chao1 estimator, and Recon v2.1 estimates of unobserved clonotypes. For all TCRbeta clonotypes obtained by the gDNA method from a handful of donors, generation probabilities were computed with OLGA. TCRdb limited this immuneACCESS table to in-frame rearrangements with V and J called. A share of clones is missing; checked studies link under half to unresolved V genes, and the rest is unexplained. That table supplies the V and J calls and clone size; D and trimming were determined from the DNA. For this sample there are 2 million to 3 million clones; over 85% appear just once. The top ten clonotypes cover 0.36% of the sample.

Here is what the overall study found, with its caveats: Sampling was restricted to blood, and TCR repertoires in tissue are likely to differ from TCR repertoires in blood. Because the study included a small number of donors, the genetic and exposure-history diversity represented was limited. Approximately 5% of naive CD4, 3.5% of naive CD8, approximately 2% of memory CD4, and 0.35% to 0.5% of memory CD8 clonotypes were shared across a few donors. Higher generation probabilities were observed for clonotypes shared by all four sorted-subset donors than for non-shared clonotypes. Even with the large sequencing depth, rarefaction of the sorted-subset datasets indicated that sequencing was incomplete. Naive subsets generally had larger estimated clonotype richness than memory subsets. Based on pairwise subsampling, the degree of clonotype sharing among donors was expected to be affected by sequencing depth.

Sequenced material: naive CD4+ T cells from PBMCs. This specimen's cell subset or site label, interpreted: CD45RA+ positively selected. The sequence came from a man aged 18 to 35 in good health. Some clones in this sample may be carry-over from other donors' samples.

The encoded CDR3 is CASRPLFDRMKYNEQFF. The sequence in DNA is TGTGCCAGTAGACCCCTCTTCGACAGGATGAAGTACAATGAGCAGTTCTTC. Recombination connected TRBV19 to TRBJ2-1; the D gene is perhaps TRBD1, from 6 matching bases. Measured from the cysteine to the phenylalanine, the CDR3 is 17 residues long. CDR3 DNA is the only sequence kept; it has 51 bases, read in frame from the first base. The germline V gene (reference sequence) gives CDR1 as LNHDA and CDR2 as SQIVND. The V end loses 6 bases and the J end loses 4 bases, and a stretch of 22 bases separates them.